This section outlines one T cell receptor beta chain sequence together with its context. Its cognate antigen is unknown. This sample is part of a study of pediatric ulcerative colitis. The CDR3 spans 16 residues. J lost 7 bases, V lost 1 base, and 7 bases had no gene match. Germline V CDR1 and CDR2: LGHNA, YNFKEQ. Study conclusions and caveats: Substantially fewer templates came from a couple of patients' blood samples. No controls had the two rectal clonotypes shared by ulcerative colitis patients. Repertoires came from total lymphocyte DNA, so rare subsets like regulatory T cells may be missed. Acute severe colitis showed lower rectal diversity from clonal expansions.

Using immunoSEQ multiplex PCR, the repertoire was profiled, and TCRdb retains in-frame clones only, with some absent. The sample contains 55,000 to 75,000 clones, about 86% of which appear only once. The sequence was collected from a boy younger than 18 with severe ulcerative colitis. The chain carries TRBV4-2 and TRBJ2-1; the match to TRBD2 covers 10 bases. What was sequenced was blood. CDR3 DNA sequence: TGTGCCAGCAGCCAAGGGTGGGTAGCGGGAGGAAATGAGCAGTTCTTC. Amino acids: CASSQGWVAGGNEQFF.